This TCR beta chain was found in a study of regulatory T cells in long-lasting Graves disease. About the research overall: Under 3 months of antithyroid drugs had been taken by newly diagnosed Graves' patients.

The time point: newly diagnosed GD, antithyroid drugs for less than 3 months. Making the TCR library involved RNA that had been extracted from PBMCs. As a group, patients came from one endocrinology department in Xi'an, China. Relying on iRepertoire HTBI primers and Arm-PCR of CDR3 regions, the team built TCR beta libraries. MiXCR, applied by TCRdb to the multiplex PCR reads, yields one record per CDR3 protein. The sample includes a few hundred thousand distinct CDR3 sequences, roughly 17% of them seen just once. Germline V gives CDR1 MNHNS, CDR2 SASEGT. The CDR3 sequence is 13 residues long. V lost 6 bases, J lost 8 bases, and 16 bases lay in between. These sequences were also reported in another study, on T cells in Graves' hyperthyroidism and ophthalmopathy. That source notes: TCR CDR3 underwent first-round RT-PCR with the HTBI primer set.

Source: peripheral blood mononuclear cells (PBMCs), taken at new diagnosis, from a patient treated with antithyroid drugs. The sequence derives from a man aged 40-49 years with Graves disease. The rearrangement links TRBV6-1 to TRBJ1-2; D unclear. The CDR3 loop is CASRTGFFTGYTF. The CDR3 coding sequence is TGTGCCAGCAGGACGGGATTTTTTACGGGCTACACCTTC.